This TCR beta chain comes out of a study of blood T cell repertoires in COVID-19. Looking at the study overall: The cDNA or gDNA used as material had been derived from T cells, B-cell-depleted T cells, or PBMCs.

Method: immunoSEQ multiplex PCR; TCRdb's copy keeps in-frame clones and lacks some. The sample lists hundreds of thousands of clones, 80% to 90% occurring once. V lost 7 bases and J lost 5; bases outside the gene matches: 5. The CDR3 contains 14 residues. CDR1 and CDR2 (germline): MNHNY, SVGAGI (reference sequence). The receptor comes from a woman between 55 and 75 years old with COVID-19, enrolled during active disease. Sequenced: peripheral blood. The V gene is TRBV6-6, the J gene TRBJ2-1; 10 bases are a match to TRBD2. CDR3 DNA sequence: TGTGCCAGCAACCTGCTAGCGGGAGACAATGAGCAGTTCTTC. Its protein product is CASNLLAGDNEQFF.